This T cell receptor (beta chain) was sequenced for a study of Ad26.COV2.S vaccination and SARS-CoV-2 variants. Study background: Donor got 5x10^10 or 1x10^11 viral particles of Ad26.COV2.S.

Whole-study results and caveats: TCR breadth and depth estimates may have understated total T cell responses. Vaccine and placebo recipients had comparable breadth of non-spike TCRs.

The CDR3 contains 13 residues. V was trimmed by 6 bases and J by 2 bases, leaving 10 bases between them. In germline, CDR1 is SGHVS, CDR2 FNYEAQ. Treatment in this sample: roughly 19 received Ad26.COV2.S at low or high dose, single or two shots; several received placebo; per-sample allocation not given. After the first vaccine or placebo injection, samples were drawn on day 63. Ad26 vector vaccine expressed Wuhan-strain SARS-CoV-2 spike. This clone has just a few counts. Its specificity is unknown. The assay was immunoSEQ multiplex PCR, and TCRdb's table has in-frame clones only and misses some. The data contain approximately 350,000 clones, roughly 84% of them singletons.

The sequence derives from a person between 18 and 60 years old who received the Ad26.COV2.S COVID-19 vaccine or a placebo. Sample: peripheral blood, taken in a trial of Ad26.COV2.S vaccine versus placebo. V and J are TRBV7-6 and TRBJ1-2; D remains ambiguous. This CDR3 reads CASSPDGNYGYTF. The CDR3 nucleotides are TGTGCCAGCAGTCCGGACGGAAACTATGGCTACACCTTC.